This section outlines one TCR beta chain sequence together with its context. This sample is drawn from a study of cytomegalovirus exposure and HLA in healthy donors. Amplification used 60 Vbeta primers and 13 Jbeta primers. Sequencing used immunoSEQ multiplex PCR; TCRdb keeps in-frame clones, though not all of them. The sample holds roughly 72,000 clones, over 70% seen once. In germline, CDR1 is SGHTA, CDR2 FQGTGA. Trimming cost V 5 bases and J 7 bases, with 12 bases left between them. This CDR3 is built from 13 residues. The receptor's source is a human donor in good health. The sequenced sample consisted of PBMCs. The chain joins TRBV7-3 to TRBJ2-1; D is unresolved. The DNA of the CDR3 is TGTGCCAGCAGCCTTTATAGTTTAAATGAGCAGTTCTTC. As protein: CASSLYSLNEQFF. Together with reference TRBV7-3 and TRBJ2-1, the CDR3 gives the full variable domain: GAGVSQTPSNKVTEKGKYVELRCDPISGHTALYWYRQSLGQGPEFLIYFQGTGAADDSGLPNDRFFAVRPEGSVSTLKIQRTERGDSAVYLCASSLYSLNEQFFGPGTRLTVL.